This T cell receptor (beta chain) appears in the sequencing data of a study of T cell repertoires in cytomegalovirus infection. Whole-study findings and limits: HLA-C-restricted CMV-specific TCR beta clonotypes prevailed in the ex vivo response.

TCRdb itself ran the reads through MiXCR, one entry per CDR3 protein. The table lists just over 450,000 distinct CDR3 sequences, 40% to 50% of them singletons, with about 45% in the top ten. The CDR3 is 23 amino acids. Germline V gives CDR1 SGHTA, CDR2 FQGNSA. Trimming took 5 bases from V and 5 from J, leaving 41 bases between them. Concerning this clonotype: Its cognate antigen is unknown.

Source: cultured PBMCs, taken from culture after CMV antigen stimulation. The rearrangement links TRBV7-2 to TRBJ2-3; TRBD1 might be the D (8 bases). The clonotype was recovered from a human donor in good health (CMV status not recorded). Some clones in this sample may be carry-over from other donors' samples. Written as DNA, the CDR3 is TGTGCCAGCAGCCCCGAGGGAGCGGGACAGGCCACCTTTCCCCACCCAGGGGGAGATACGCAGTATTTT. Translating gives CASSPEGAGQATFPHPGGDTQYF.